One and the same sample provided the 10 T cell receptor beta chains below, sequenced in a study of cytomegalovirus exposure and HLA in healthy donors. With 60 Vbeta and 13 Jbeta primers, the PCR was carried out. The table came from immunoSEQ multiplex PCR; TCRdb's copy has only in-frame clones and leaves some out. In total, the table holds 95,000 to 150,000 clones. Material for sequencing was PBMCs. These receptors were taken from a man aged 35 to 55 in good health and CMV-seronegative.

This rearrangement joins TRBV13 to TRBJ1-5; D unclear. Trimming removed 6 bases from V and 2 bases from J, with 8 bases in between. Germline lookup yields CDR1 PRHDT and CDR2 FYEKMQ (reference sequence). This CDR3 is 13 amino acids long. CDR3 in amino acids: CASSFQGNQPQHF. The CDR3 DNA reads TGTGCCAGCAGTTTCCAGGGCAATCAGCCCCAGCATTTT. The entire variable domain, with the rest obtained from reference TRBV13 and TRBJ1-5, is as follows: AAGVIQSPRHLIKEKRETATLKCYPIPRHDTVYWYQQGPGQDPQFLISFYEKMQSDKGSIPDRFSAQQFSDYHSELNMSSLELGDSALYFCASSFQGNQPQHFGDGTRLSIL.

The chain employs TRBV7-9 and TRBJ2-1, with 7 bases aligning to TRBD2. CDR3 length: 16 amino acids. Germline trimming cut 7 bases from V and 0 bases from J; bases unmatched to any gene: 9. Per germline, CDR1 SEHNR and CDR2 FQNEAQ (reference sequence). CDR3 in DNA: TGTGCCAGCATTCCCCAAGGCGGGAGCTCCTACAATGAGCAGTTCTTC. Encoded protein: CASIPQGGSSYNEQFF.

DNA of the CDR3: TGTGCCAGCAGCTTAGTTGGGGGCGCGGATGGAAACACCATATATTTT. This encodes CASSLVGGADGNTIYF. The chain has TRBV7-9 and TRBJ1-3; D is possibly TRBD1 (6 bases). CDR3 length: 16 residues. Trimming took 1 base from V and 3 from J, leaving 13 bases between them. Germline lookup yields CDR1 SEHNR and CDR2 FQNEAQ (reference sequence).

This chain links TRBV7-9 with TRBJ2-1; 14 positions match TRBD2. Germline loops: CDR1 SEHNR, CDR2 FQNEAQ (reference sequence). Trimming cost V 5 bases and J 8 bases; bases outside gene matches: 5. CDR3 length: 15 residues. The CDR3, as DNA: TGTGCCAGCAGCCTGGGACTAGCGGGAGTAGATGAGCAGTTCTTC. It encodes CASSLGLAGVDEQFF.

This chain uses TRBV6-6 with TRBJ1-2; D unclear. The CDR3 contains 13 residues. Deletions cut 4 bases from V and 3 bases from J, with 9 bases between. Looked up from germline, CDR1 is MNHNY and CDR2 is SVGAGI (reference sequence). The CDR3 sequence is CASSLRQHYGYTF. DNA for the CDR3: TGTGCCAGCAGTTTAAGACAACACTATGGCTACACCTTC.

The rearrangement uses TRBV7-9 and TRBJ2-1; 12 positions agree with TRBD2. After removal of 2 bases from V and 4 bases from J, the junction contained 12 bases not matched to a gene. This CDR3 contains 19 residues. Germline V CDR1 and CDR2: SEHNR, FQNEAQ (reference sequence). In DNA, the CDR3 is TGTGCCAGCAGCTTAAGGTCCCCCACTAGCGGGAGGACGTACAATGAGCAGTTCTTC. Its translation is CASSLRSPTSGRTYNEQFF.

CDR3 DNA: TGTGCCAGCTCTTCGGGAGCGTTGGATACGCAGTATTTT. It yields the protein CASSSGALDTQYF. This chain uses TRBV7-3 with TRBJ2-3; the D gene is possibly TRBD2 (6 bases). The germline V gene has CDR1 SGHTA and CDR2 FQGTGA. Between the trimmed V and J ends, which lost 8 bases and 6 bases, there was a span of 15 bases. This CDR3 region has 13 residues.

The genes are TRBV9 and TRBJ2-1; possibly TRBD2 for D (5 bases). The germline V gene encodes CDR1 SGDLS and CDR2 YYNGEE. The V end was cut by 3 bases, the J end by 8 bases, with 12 bases between. CDR3 size: 13 residues. The CDR3 loop is CASSATTRDEQFF. DNA for the CDR3: TGTGCCAGCAGCGCGACTACCCGGGATGAGCAGTTCTTC. Supplemented by reference TRBV9 and TRBJ2-1, the full variable domain reads DSGVTQTPKHLITATGQRVTLRCSPRSGDLSVYWYQQSLDQGLQFLIQYYNGEERAKGNILERFSAQQFPDLHSELNLSSLELGDSALYFCASSATTRDEQFFGPGTRLTVL.

J is TRBJ2-7 and V is TRBV6-1; 7 bases line up with TRBD2. Germline trimming cut 11 bases from V and 0 bases from J; bases unmatched to any gene: 10. This CDR3 comprises 14 residues. CDR1 is MNHNS and CDR2 is SASEGT in the germline V gene. CDR3 amino acids: CALYYGGSSYEQYF. In DNA, the CDR3 is TGTGCCCTATACTACGGGGGGAGCTCCTACGAGCAGTACTTC.

V and J are TRBV5-1 and TRBJ2-1; D uncertain. V lost 0 bases, J lost 6 bases, and 10 bases lay in between. Germline V gives CDR1 SGHRS, CDR2 YFSETQ. CDR3 length: 14 amino acids. The CDR3 region is CASSLVGAGNEQFF. CDR3 bases: TGCGCCAGCAGCTTGGTTGGAGCTGGCAATGAGCAGTTCTTC.